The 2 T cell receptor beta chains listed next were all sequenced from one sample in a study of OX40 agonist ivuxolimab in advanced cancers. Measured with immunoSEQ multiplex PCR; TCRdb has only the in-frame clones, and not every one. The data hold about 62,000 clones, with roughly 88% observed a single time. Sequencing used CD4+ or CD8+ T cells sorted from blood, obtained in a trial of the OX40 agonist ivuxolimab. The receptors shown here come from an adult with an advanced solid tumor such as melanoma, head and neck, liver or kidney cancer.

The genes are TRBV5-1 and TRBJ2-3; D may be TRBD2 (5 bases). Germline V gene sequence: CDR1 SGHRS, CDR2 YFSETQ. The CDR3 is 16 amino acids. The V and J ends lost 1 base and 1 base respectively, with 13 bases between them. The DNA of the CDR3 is TGCGCCAGCAGCTTGAGGGAGACGCAGGGCACAGATACGCAGTATTTT. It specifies CASSLRETQGTDTQYF.

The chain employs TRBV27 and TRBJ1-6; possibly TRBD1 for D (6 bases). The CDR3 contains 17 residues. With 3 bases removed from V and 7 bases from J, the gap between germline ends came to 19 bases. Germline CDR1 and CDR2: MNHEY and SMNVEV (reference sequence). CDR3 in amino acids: CASSFTGSRIANSPLHF. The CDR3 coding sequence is TGTGCCAGCAGTTTTACAGGGAGCCGGATCGCCAATTCACCCCTCCACTTT.